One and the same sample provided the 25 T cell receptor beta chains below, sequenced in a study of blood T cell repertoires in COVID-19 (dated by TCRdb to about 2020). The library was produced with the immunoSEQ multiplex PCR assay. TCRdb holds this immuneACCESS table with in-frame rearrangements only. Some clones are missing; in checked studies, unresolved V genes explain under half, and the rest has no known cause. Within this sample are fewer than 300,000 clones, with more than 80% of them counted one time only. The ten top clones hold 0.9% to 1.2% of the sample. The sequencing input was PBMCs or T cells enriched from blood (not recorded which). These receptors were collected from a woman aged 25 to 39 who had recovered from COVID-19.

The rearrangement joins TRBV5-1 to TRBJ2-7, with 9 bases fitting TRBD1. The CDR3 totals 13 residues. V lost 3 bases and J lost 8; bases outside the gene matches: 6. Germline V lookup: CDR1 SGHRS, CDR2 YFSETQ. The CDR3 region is CASSSGTGQKQYF. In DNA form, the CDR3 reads TGCGCCAGCAGCTCTGGGACAGGGCAAAAGCAGTACTTC.

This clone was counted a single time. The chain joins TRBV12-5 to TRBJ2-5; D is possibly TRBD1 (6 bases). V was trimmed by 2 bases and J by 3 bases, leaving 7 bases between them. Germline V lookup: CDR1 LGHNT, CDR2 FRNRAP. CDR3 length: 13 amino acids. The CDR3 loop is CASGLSGEETQYF. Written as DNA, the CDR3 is TGTGCTAGTGGTTTGTCAGGGGAAGAGACCCAGTACTTC.

CDR3 bases: TGTGCCAGCAGTGTGGGGGGGATGGGAGGCTACACCTTC. Protein product: CASSVGGMGGYTF. This rearrangement joins TRBV25-1 to TRBJ1-2; TRBD1 is a possible D gene (5 bases). This CDR3 comprises 13 residues. Germline V gene data show CDR1 as MGHDK and CDR2 as SYGVNS. The V gene lost 4 bases and the J gene lost 8 bases, with 14 bases spanning the gap.

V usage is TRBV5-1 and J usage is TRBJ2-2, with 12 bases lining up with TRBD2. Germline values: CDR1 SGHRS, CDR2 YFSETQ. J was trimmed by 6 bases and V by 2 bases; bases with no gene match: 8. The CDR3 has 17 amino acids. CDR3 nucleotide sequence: TGCGCCAGCAGCTTCCTGACTAGCGGGAGTAGTGCCGGGGAGCTGTTTTTT. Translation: CASSFLTSGSSAGELFF.

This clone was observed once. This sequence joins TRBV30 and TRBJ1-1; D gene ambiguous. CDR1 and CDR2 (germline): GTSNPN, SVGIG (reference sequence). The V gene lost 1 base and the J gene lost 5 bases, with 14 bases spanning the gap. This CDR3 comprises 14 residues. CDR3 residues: CAWSETSLGTEAFF. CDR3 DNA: TGTGCCTGGAGTGAAACGTCCCTAGGAACTGAAGCTTTCTTT.

This chain's CDR3 is CSALTGGDYGYTF. CDR3 DNA sequence: TGCAGCGCCCTGACAGGGGGCGACTATGGCTACACCTTC. The rearrangement uses TRBV29-1 and TRBJ1-2, with 10 bases matching TRBD1. The length of the CDR3 is 13 residues. In germline, CDR1 is SQVTM, CDR2 ANQGSEA. With V trimmed by 7 bases and J by 3 bases, 5 bases remained unmatched.

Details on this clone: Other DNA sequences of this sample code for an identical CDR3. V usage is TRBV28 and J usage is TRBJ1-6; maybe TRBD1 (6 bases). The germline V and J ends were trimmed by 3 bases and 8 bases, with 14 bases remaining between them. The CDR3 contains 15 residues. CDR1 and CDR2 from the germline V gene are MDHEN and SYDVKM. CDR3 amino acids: CASSLRQGRYSPLHF. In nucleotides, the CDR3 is TGTGCCAGCAGTTTGAGGCAGGGGCGCTATTCACCCCTCCACTTT.

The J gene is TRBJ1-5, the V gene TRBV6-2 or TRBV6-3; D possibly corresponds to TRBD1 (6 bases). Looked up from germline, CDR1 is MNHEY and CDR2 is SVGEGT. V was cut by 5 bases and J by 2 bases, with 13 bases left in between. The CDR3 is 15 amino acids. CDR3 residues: CASSIQGQGNQPQHF. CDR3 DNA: TGTGCCAGCAGTATACAGGGTCAGGGCAATCAGCCCCAGCATTTT.

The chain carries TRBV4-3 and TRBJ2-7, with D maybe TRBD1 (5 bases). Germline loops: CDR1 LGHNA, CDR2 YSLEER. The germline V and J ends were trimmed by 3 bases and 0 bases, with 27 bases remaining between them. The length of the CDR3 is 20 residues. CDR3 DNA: TGCGCCAGCAGCCAGGAAAGGGGTCGATGGGTACTACTTTTCTCCTACGAGCAGTACTTC. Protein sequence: CASSQERGRWVLLFSYEQYF.

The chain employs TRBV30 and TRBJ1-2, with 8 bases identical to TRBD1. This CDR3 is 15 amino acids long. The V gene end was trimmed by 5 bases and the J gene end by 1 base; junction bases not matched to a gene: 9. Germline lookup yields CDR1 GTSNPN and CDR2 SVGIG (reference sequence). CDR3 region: CAWGVQGVNNYGYTF. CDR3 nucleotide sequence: TGTGCCTGGGGGGTACAGGGGGTCAATAACTATGGCTACACCTTC.

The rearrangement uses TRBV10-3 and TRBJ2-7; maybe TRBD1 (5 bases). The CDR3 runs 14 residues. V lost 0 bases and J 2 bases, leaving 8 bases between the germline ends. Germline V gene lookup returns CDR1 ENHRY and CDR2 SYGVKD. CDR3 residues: CAISESGVPYEQYF. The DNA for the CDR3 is TGTGCCATCAGTGAGTCAGGGGTTCCCTACGAGCAGTACTTC.

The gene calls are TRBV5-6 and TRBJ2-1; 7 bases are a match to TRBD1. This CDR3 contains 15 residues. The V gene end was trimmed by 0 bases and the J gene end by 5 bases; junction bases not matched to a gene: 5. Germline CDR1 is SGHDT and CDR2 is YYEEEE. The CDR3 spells CASSLADRVDNEQFF. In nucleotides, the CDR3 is TGTGCCAGCAGCTTGGCCGACAGGGTGGACAATGAGCAGTTCTTC.

CDR3 in amino acids: CASSVRQDRPSGEQYF. The CDR3 coding sequence is TGCGCCAGCAGCGTTAGACAGGATCGCCCTTCAGGGGAGCAGTACTTC. The chain uses TRBV5-1 and TRBJ2-7; tentative D call: TRBD1 (6 bases). CDR1 and CDR2 (germline): SGHRS, YFSETQ. The CDR3 is 16 residues long. Trimming stripped 4 bases from V and 7 bases from J, with 24 bases between.

This CDR3 reads CASSTVRGFDRGGYTF. In DNA form, the CDR3 reads TGTGCCAGCAGCACAGTCAGGGGATTTGACAGGGGTGGCTACACCTTC. V usage is TRBV5-6 and J usage is TRBJ1-2; 8 bases are a match to TRBD1. From germline, CDR1 is SGHDT and CDR2 YYEEEE. V shed 4 bases and J 7 bases; nucleotides not matched to a gene: 15. The CDR3 is 16 residues long.

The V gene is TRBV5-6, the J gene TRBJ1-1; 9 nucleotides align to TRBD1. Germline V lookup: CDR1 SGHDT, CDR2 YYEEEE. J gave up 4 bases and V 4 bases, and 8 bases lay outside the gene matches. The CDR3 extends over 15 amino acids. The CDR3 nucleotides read TGTGCCAGCAGCCTAGGGACAGGGCCAGGCACTGAAGCTTTCTTT. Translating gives CASSLGTGPGTEAFF.

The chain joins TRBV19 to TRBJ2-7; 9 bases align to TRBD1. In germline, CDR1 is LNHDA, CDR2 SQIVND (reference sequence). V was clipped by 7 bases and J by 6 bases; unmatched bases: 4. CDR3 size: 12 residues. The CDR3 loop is CASKGQGPEQYF. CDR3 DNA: TGTGCCAGTAAGGGACAGGGCCCCGAGCAGTACTTC.

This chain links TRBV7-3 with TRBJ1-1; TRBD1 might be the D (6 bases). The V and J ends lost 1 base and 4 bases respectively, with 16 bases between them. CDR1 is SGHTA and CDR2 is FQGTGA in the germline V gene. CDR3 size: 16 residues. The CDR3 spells CASSLNGRGSVTEAFF. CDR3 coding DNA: TGTGCCAGCAGCTTAAATGGCAGGGGTAGTGTCACTGAAGCTTTCTTT. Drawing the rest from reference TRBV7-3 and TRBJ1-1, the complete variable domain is GAGVSQTPSNKVTEKGKYVELRCDPISGHTALYWYRQSLGQGPEFLIYFQGTGAADDSGLPNDRFFAVRPEGSVSTLKIQRTERGDSAVYLCASSLNGRGSVTEAFFGQGTRLTVV.

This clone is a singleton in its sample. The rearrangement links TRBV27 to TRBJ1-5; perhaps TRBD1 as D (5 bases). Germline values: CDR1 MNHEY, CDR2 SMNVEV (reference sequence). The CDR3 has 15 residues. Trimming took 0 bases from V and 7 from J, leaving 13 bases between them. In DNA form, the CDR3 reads TGTGCCAGCAGTTTATCGTTGACAGCTCGCCAGCCCCAGCATTTT. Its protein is CASSLSLTARQPQHF.

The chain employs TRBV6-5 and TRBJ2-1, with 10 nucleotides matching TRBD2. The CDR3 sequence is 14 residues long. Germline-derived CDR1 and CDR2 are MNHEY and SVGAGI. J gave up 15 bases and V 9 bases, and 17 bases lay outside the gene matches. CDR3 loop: CASTSTSGWEPPFF. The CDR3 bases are TGTGCCAGTACCTCGACTAGCGGGTGGGAACCTCCGTTCTTC.

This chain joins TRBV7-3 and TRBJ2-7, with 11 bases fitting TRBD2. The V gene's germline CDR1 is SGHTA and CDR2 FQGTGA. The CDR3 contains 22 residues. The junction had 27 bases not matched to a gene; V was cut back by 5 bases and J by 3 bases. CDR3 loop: CASSPHPAYGTTSGSCVYEQYF. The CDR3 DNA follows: TGTGCCAGCAGCCCACACCCCGCTTATGGGACTACTAGCGGGAGTTGCGTCTACGAGCAGTACTTC.

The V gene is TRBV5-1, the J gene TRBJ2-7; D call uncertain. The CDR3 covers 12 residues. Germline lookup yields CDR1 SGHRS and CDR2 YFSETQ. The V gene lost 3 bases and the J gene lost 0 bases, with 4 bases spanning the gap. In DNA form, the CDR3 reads TGCGCCAGCAGCTCAAACTCCTACGAGCAGTACTTC. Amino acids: CASSSNSYEQYF.

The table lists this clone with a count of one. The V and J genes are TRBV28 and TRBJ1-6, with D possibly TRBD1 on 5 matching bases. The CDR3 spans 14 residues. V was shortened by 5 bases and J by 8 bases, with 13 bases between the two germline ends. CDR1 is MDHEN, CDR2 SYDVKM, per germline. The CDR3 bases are TGTGCCAGCAGTCCCGACGGGACTTATTCACCCCTCCACTTT. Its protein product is CASSPDGTYSPLHF.

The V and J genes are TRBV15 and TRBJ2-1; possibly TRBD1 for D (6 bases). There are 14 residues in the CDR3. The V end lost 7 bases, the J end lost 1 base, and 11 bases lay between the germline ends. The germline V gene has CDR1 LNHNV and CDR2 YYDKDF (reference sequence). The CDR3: CATTPRGSYNEQFF. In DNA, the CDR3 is TGTGCCACCACGCCCAGGGGTTCCTACAATGAGCAGTTCTTC. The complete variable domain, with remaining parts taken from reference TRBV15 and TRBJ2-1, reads DAMVIQNPRYQVTQFGKPVTLSCSQTLNHNVMYWYQQKSSQAPKLLFHYYDKDFNNEADTPDNFQSRRPNTSFCFLDIRSPGLGDTAMYLCATTPRGSYNEQFFGPGTRLTVL.

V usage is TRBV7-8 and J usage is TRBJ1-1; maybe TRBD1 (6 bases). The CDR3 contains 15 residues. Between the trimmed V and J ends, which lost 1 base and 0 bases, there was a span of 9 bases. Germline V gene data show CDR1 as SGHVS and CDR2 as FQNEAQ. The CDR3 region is CASSLGTAMNTEAFF. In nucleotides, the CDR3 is TGTGCCAGCAGCTTAGGGACAGCCATGAACACTGAAGCTTTCTTT.

Here the CDR3 reads CASSLGGVPGGETQYF. The DNA for the CDR3 is TGTGCCAGCAGCTTAGGAGGGGTACCGGGGGGGGAGACCCAGTACTTC. The V call is TRBV7-6, the J call TRBJ2-5; TRBD2 agrees at 8 bases. Germline V CDR1 and CDR2: SGHVS, FNYEAQ. This CDR3 is built from 16 residues. Losses at the gene ends were 1 base for V and 5 bases for J; bases not matched to a gene: 9.